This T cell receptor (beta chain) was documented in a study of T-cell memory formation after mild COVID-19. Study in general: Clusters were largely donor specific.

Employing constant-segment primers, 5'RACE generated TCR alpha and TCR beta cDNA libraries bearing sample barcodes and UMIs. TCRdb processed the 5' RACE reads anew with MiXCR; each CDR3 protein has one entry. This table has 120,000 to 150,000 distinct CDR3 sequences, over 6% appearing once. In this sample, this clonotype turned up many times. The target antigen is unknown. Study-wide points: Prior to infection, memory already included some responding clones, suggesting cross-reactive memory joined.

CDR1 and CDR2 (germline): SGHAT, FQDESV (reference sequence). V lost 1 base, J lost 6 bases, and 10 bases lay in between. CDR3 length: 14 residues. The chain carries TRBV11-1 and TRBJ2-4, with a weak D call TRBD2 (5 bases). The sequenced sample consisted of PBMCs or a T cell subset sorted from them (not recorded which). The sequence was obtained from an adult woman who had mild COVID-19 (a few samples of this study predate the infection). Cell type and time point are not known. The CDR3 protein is CASSLGDRGNIQYF. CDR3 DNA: TGTGCCAGCAGCTTAGGGGATCGGGGAAACATTCAGTACTTC.